What follows describes a single T cell receptor beta chain. Since a much larger clone is just one base distant, this may be a read error. A constant-region primer served to make TCR beta cDNA from roughly 480 ng total RNA. Each TCR beta library was derived from three nested multiplex PCR rounds that employed slightly modified ARM-PCR. The first two PCR rounds, around 10 cycles each, used TRBV1-TRBV30 forward primers and a C-beta reverse primer. TCRdb reanalysed the multiplex PCR reads using MiXCR and keeps one entry per CDR3 protein. This sample carries around 120,000 distinct CDR3 sequences, around 70% of them seen once, and the ten largest clones take 8.1%. Both RNA and DNA were isolated together from about 20-30 mg of bulk tissue that had not been sorted. The sample belongs to a study of tumor-infiltrating lymphocytes in primary liver carcinoma. Germline lookup yields CDR1 PRHDT and CDR2 FYEKMQ (reference sequence). The CDR3 contains 15 residues.

The specimen was tumor-adjacent normal liver tissue. This receptor was identified in a woman between 55 and 75 years old with primary liver carcinoma and hepatitis B virus infection. The chain recombines TRBV13 with TRBJ2-7; D gene uncertain. CDR3: CASGLVGHRLGEQYF. As DNA, the CDR3 is TGTGCCAGCGGCTTAGTAGGGCACCGGCTAGGGGAGCAGTACTTC. Drawing the rest from reference TRBV13 and TRBJ2-7, the complete variable domain is AAGVIQSPRHLIKEKRETATLKCYPIPRHDTVYWYQQGPGQDPQFLISFYEKMQSDKGSIPDRFSAQQFSDYHSELNMSSLELGDSALYFCASGLVGHRLGEQYFGPGTRLTVT.